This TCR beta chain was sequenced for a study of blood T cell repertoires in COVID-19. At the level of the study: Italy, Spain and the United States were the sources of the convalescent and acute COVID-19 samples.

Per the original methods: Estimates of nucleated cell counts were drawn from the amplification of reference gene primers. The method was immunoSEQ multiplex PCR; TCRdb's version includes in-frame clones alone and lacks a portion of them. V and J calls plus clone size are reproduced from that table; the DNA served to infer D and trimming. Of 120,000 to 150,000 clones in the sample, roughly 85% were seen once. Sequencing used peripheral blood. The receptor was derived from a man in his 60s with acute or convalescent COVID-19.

Here the CDR3 reads CSVGGLAGVGADTQYF. Written as DNA, the CDR3 is TGCAGCGTTGGCGGACTAGCGGGAGTAGGAGCAGATACGCAGTATTTT. The J gene is TRBJ2-3, the V gene TRBV29-1; 13 positions match TRBD2. V lost 4 bases and J lost 4; bases outside the gene matches: 8. Germline V CDR1 and CDR2: SQVTM, ANQGSEA. The CDR3 runs to 16 residues.